This T cell receptor (beta chain) was obtained from a study of blood T cells in healthy people across ages. General study findings and limits: Any conclusive comparison of naive versus antigen-experienced cells was prevented by using unsorted PBMCs.

On this clonotype: Its antigen is still unknown.

Through a sample-barcoded 5' primer and a J-beta primer mix, a second PCR was run for 7 to 11 cycles. TCRdb re-derived calls from the 5' RACE reads in MiXCR, one entry per CDR3 protein. The data contain about 1,600,000 distinct CDR3 sequences, around 42% of them singletons. This CDR3 region has 16 residues. Germline values: CDR1 MGHRA, CDR2 YSYEKL. Trimming took 2 bases from V and 13 from J; bases not matched to a gene: 14. The J gene is TRBJ2-4, the V gene TRBV4-1; 10 bases map to TRBD2. This TCR was recovered from a woman between 18 and 29 years old in good health. The sample comprised blood. CDR3: CASSQNGLAGVPKQYF. The CDR3 coding sequence is TGCGCCAGCAGCCAAAACGGGCTAGCGGGGGTACCGAAGCAGTACTTC.